This TCR beta chain came from a study of cytomegalovirus exposure and HLA in healthy donors. Notes on the study in general: Trimming of TCR beta V- and J-genes showed a link, identified in a later analysis, to a missense DCLRE1C variant. A later analysis reportedly found fewer N-insertions in an Asian-associated ancestry cluster than the approximately 700-donor mean. Investigators reported approximately 170 TCR beta chains as tied to cytomegalovirus. Serostatus for CMV was the only available immune exposure information.

About this clone itself: Its specificity is not known.

The PCR employed 60 Vbeta primers together with 13 Jbeta primers. The table came from immunoSEQ multiplex PCR; TCRdb's copy has only in-frame clones and leaves some out. The sample is made up of 150,000 or so clones, and the top ten hold roughly 2% of it. In germline, CDR1 is MNHNY, CDR2 SVGAGI (reference sequence). The V and J ends lost 0 bases and 0 bases respectively, with 8 bases between them. The CDR3 is 16 residues long. This chain joins TRBV6-6 and TRBJ2-2, with D unresolved. Sequencing was done on a sample of PBMCs. The receptor was isolated from a man under 40 in good health and CMV-seronegative. The CDR3 nucleotides read TGTGCCAGCAGTTACTCCGGCGGAGCGAACACCGGGGAGCTGTTTTTT. This codes for CASSYSGGANTGELFF.